The 20 T cell receptor beta chains given below trace back to one sample, sequenced in a study of CD4 T cells in relation to SARS-CoV-2 and coronaviruses. These receptors have no identified antigens. TCRdb's copy holds only in-frame clones and misses some; the assay was immunoSEQ multiplex PCR. Of tens of thousands of clones in the sample, 76% were seen once. Before the COVID-19 pandemic, during about 2010-2018, CD4+ T cells were taken from unexposed donors. After roughly 9 days of culture, CD4+ T cells were isolated. Sequencing input: CD4+ T cells from PBMCs, cultured in vitro. Every receptor here comes from a human donor in good health.

This clone was counted only a few times. V usage is TRBV11-2 and J usage is TRBJ2-7; 15 bases match TRBD2. Germline CDR1 reads SGHAT; CDR2 reads FQNNGV. With V trimmed by 4 bases and J by 2 bases, 12 bases remained unmatched. CDR3 size: 19 residues. CDR3 protein: CASSSLRTSGRAHPYEQYF. The CDR3 nucleotides are TGTGCCAGCAGCTCCCTCCGGACTAGCGGGAGGGCCCATCCCTACGAGCAGTACTTC.

This clone was recorded once. The chain couples TRBV7-8 to TRBJ1-5; 8 bases fit TRBD1. Germline V gene lookup returns CDR1 SGHVS and CDR2 FQNEAQ. CDR3 length: 19 amino acids. With 0 bases clipped from V and 1 base from J, the junction kept 11 bases outside the gene matches. The DNA for the CDR3 is TGTGCCAGCAGCTTAGCGGAGACAGGGGCCCATATGAGCAATCAGCCCCAGCATTTT. Protein sequence: CASSLAETGAHMSNQPQHF.

The V and J genes are TRBV3-1 (or the pseudogene TRBV3-2) and TRBJ2-2, with a weak D call TRBD2 (6 bases). In germline, CDR1 is LGHDT, CDR2 YNNKEL (reference sequence). This CDR3 has 19 amino acids. The ends were cut back, 0 bases at V and 0 bases at J, with 17 bases in the middle. CDR3 sequence (DNA): TGTGCCAGCAGCCAAGATAAATTAGCGGATTCAACGAACACCGGGGAGCTGTTTTTT. This encodes CASSQDKLADSTNTGELFF.

This chain connects TRBV5-1 to TRBJ2-5; no reliable D call. CDR1 SGHRS and CDR2 YFSETQ come from the germline V gene. The V gene lost 0 bases and the J gene lost 5 bases, with 8 bases spanning the gap. CDR3 length: 13 residues. Here the CDR3 reads CASSLEAGETQYF. CDR3 nucleotide sequence: TGCGCCAGCAGCTTGGAGGCAGGCGAGACCCAGTACTTC.

This chain joins TRBV6-6 and TRBJ1-5; perhaps TRBD1 as D (5 bases). Per the germline V gene, CDR1 is MNHNY and CDR2 is SVGAGI (reference sequence). There are 15 residues in the CDR3. With 6 bases removed from V and 6 bases from J, the gap between germline ends came to 18 bases. DNA for the CDR3: TGTGCCAGCAGACCCCCCGAGGAGAGGGGTCAGCCCCAGCATTTT. This codes for CASRPPEERGQPQHF.

V gene TRBV19 combines with J gene TRBJ2-6; no clear D. The germline V gene has CDR1 LNHDA and CDR2 SQIVND (reference sequence). V was pared by 7 bases and J by 0 bases, with 13 bases between. The CDR3 loop spans 16 amino acids. The CDR3 loop reads CASNWQAISGANVLTF. CDR3 nucleotide sequence: TGTGCCAGTAATTGGCAGGCTATCTCTGGGGCCAACGTCCTGACTTTC.

The chain employs TRBV6-5 and TRBJ2-1, with 8 nucleotides matching TRBD2. Germline V gene data show CDR1 as MNHEY and CDR2 as SVGAGI. This CDR3 is 15 amino acids long. Trimming took 6 bases from V and 11 from J; bases not matched to a gene: 15. The chain's CDR3 is CASSLRGLAKGQQFF. The CDR3 DNA reads as TGTGCCAGCAGCCTACGCGGACTAGCTAAGGGTCAGCAGTTCTTC.

V usage is TRBV5-1 and J usage is TRBJ2-2, with TRBD2 matching 9 bases. V gave up 4 bases and J gave up 4 bases; unmatched junction bases: 8. Germline V gene lookup returns CDR1 SGHRS and CDR2 YFSETQ. The CDR3 is 16 residues long. For the CDR3, the DNA is TGCGCCAGCAGCCCCACGGGACTAGCCGGCACCGGGGAGCTGTTTTTT. Translating gives CASSPTGLAGTGELFF.

CDR3 amino acids: CSGGQVPDTQYF. The CDR3 nucleotides are TGCAGCGGTGGACAGGTCCCGGATACGCAGTATTTT. This rearrangement joins TRBV29-1 to TRBJ2-3; TRBD1 matches 7 bases. The CDR3 is 12 amino acids. The V gene's germline CDR1 is SQVTM and CDR2 ANQGSEA. V lost 7 bases to trimming and J lost 6 bases; unmatched junction nucleotides: 7.

The chain employs TRBV12-3 or TRBV12-4 and TRBJ1-3; no clear D. Trimming shortened V by 11 bases and J by 4 bases, and 9 bases separated the two germline ends. This CDR3 has 11 residues. The chain's CDR3 is CALGVGNTIYF. The CDR3 nucleotides are TGTGCCTTGGGTGTGGGAAACACCATATATTTT.

The chain couples TRBV5-1 to TRBJ2-5, with 8 bases lining up with TRBD2. In germline, CDR1 is SGHRS, CDR2 YFSETQ. The CDR3 sequence is 16 residues long. V shed 0 bases, J shed 2 bases, and the junction held 6 bases outside the gene matches. Written as DNA, the CDR3 is TGCGCCAGCAGCTTGGCCCCAGCGGGGGTTCAAGAGACCCAGTACTTC. Residues: CASSLAPAGVQETQYF.

This clone was seen a handful of times. The chain couples TRBV7-3 to TRBJ2-2, with D perhaps matching TRBD2 (5 bases). The V gene lost 2 bases and the J gene lost 1 base, with 8 bases spanning the gap. Germline V gene lookup returns CDR1 SGHTA and CDR2 FQGTGA. The CDR3 covers 15 residues. CDR3 DNA: TGTGCCAGCAGCTTACTACTAGGGAACACCGGGGAGCTGTTTTTT. Translated: CASSLLLGNTGELFF.

The chain uses TRBV2 and TRBJ2-5; D is unresolved. Deletions cut 7 bases from V and 4 bases from J, with 7 bases between. The CDR3 covers 11 residues. Per germline, CDR1 SNHLY and CDR2 FYNNEI. CDR3 in amino acids: CASKVGETQYF. The CDR3 DNA sequence: TGTGCCAGCAAGGTGGGAGAGACCCAGTACTTC.

The chain joins TRBV12-5 to TRBJ2-7; 12 bases agree with TRBD1. Germline V gives CDR1 LGHNT, CDR2 FRNRAP. V lost 4 bases and J lost 7; bases outside the gene matches: 5. The CDR3 loop spans 14 amino acids. The CDR3 DNA follows: TGTGCTAGTGGTTCCGGGACAGGGGGCTCAGAGCAGTACTTC. The encoded protein is CASGSGTGGSEQYF.

The rearrangement uses TRBV5-6 and TRBJ1-2; D remains ambiguous. CDR1 is SGHDT and CDR2 is YYEEEE in the germline V gene. Trimming cost V 3 bases and J 4 bases, with 13 bases left between them. This CDR3 spans 14 amino acids. CDR3: CASSSAPIFYGYTF. In DNA form, the CDR3 reads TGTGCCAGCAGCTCTGCACCCATCTTCTATGGCTACACCTTC.

V gene TRBV29-1 combines with J gene TRBJ2-3; TRBD2 matches at 15 bases. Germline V CDR1 and CDR2: SQVTM, ANQGSEA. The CDR3 spans 15 residues. The J segment lost 4 bases and the V segment lost 7 bases, leaving 6 bases of the junction unmatched. In DNA form, the CDR3 reads TGCAGCGGGGGACTAGCGGGGGGATCAGCAGATACGCAGTATTTT. Protein product: CSGGLAGGSADTQYF.

V and J are TRBV29-1 and TRBJ2-7; tentative D call: TRBD1 (5 bases). The ends were cut back, 6 bases at V and 5 bases at J, with 14 bases in the middle. Germline-derived CDR1 and CDR2 are SQVTM and ANQGSEA. The CDR3 sequence is 12 residues long. The chain's CDR3 is CSVRGASDEQYF. Written as DNA, the CDR3 is TGCAGCGTCCGTGGGGCGAGTGACGAGCAGTACTTC.

The rearrangement joins TRBV27 to TRBJ1-5, with 7 bases matching TRBD1. There are 16 residues in the CDR3. Germline V CDR1 and CDR2: MNHEY, SMNVEV (reference sequence). V was clipped by 5 bases and J by 6 bases; unmatched bases: 13. CDR3 DNA: TGTGCCAGCAGTCGAACCCAGGGGGGTCGAACTCAGCCCCAGCATTTT. Protein product: CASSRTQGGRTQPQHF.

The chain is built from TRBV21-1 and TRBJ2-5; the D call in the table, TRBD2, was not verified against the DNA. TRBV21-1 is flagged as a pseudogene. The CDR3 length is 15 residues. The CDR3 loop is CASTQITGREETQYF. The CDR3 DNA sequence: TGTGCCAGCACCCAAATTACGGGGAGAGAAGAGACCCAGTACTTC.

This clone was recorded once. V usage is TRBV29-1 and J usage is TRBJ2-1; no firm D call. Trimming took 5 bases from V and 7 from J, leaving 21 bases between them. Germline V gene sequence: CDR1 SQVTM, CDR2 ANQGSEA. CDR3 length equals 15 residues. Here the CDR3 reads CSVPGWLDSWNEQFF. CDR3 nucleotide sequence: TGCAGCGTTCCCGGTTGGCTAGACTCTTGGAATGAGCAGTTCTTC.